One and the same sample provided the 29 T cell receptor beta chains below, sequenced in a study of post-analysis software for immune sequencing data. Broader study findings: Among roughly five TRBV segments more frequent in patients than controls were TRBV5-6, TRBV5-1 and TRBV20-1.

These receptors lack a known antigen. TCR beta libraries were prepared from cDNA with unique molecular identifiers. TCRdb recomputed calls from the PCR reads with MiXCR, one row per CDR3 protein. The table has some 690,000 distinct CDR3 sequences, around 60% seen once. The sample comprised blood. All receptors derive from a girl aged 2 to 9 with multiple sclerosis.

The rearrangement links TRBV6-4 to TRBJ2-1, with 12 bases matching TRBD2. This CDR3 region has 15 residues. Trimming cost V 4 bases and J 10 bases; bases outside gene matches: 8. Germline loops: CDR1 MRHNA, CDR2 SNTAGT. The CDR3 spells CASSVLAGGPREQFF. The CDR3 nucleotides are TGTGCCAGCAGTGTTCTAGCGGGGGGGCCTAGGGAGCAGTTCTTC.

The V gene is TRBV18, the J gene TRBJ2-3; D might be TRBD1 (5 bases). This CDR3 contains 14 residues. Per germline, CDR1 KGHSH and CDR2 LQKENI. V shed 0 bases and J shed 6 bases, with 10 bases lying between them. The CDR3, as DNA: TGTGCCAGCTCACCACCTGGACACCGTGATACGCAGTATTTT. Encoded protein: CASSPPGHRDTQYF.

The rearrangement uses TRBV24-1 and TRBJ2-3, with TRBD1 as a possible D gene (6 bases). The CDR3 extends over 15 amino acids. Trimming cost V 3 bases and J 2 bases, with 11 bases left between them. CDR1 and CDR2 (germline): KGHDR, SFDVKD. This CDR3 reads CATSDRDTATDTQYF. The DNA for the CDR3 is TGTGCCACCAGTGATCGGGACACCGCCACAGATACGCAGTATTTT.

The chain couples TRBV5-1 to TRBJ1-5; tentatively, D is TRBD1 (5 bases). Trimming took off 0 bases at V and 2 bases at J, with 12 bases between the two ends. The CDR3 totals 16 residues. The germline gives CDR1 SGHRS, CDR2 YFSETQ. The CDR3 spells CASSLAPGIGNQPQHF. Written as DNA, the CDR3 is TGCGCCAGCAGCTTGGCCCCAGGGATCGGCAATCAGCCCCAGCATTTT.

The chain uses TRBV29-1 and TRBJ2-1; 8 bases line up with TRBD2. CDR3 length: 24 residues. Losses at the gene ends were 0 bases for V and 7 bases for J; bases not matched to a gene: 35. Germline V lookup: CDR1 SQVTM, CDR2 ANQGSEA. CDR3: CSVEDRGGTSLAPLAPILGNEQFF. The CDR3 DNA reads TGCAGCGTTGAAGATCGGGGGGGGACTAGTCTTGCTCCCCTGGCGCCGATCCTGGGAAATGAGCAGTTCTTC.

The genes are TRBV5-1 and TRBJ2-1, with 7 bases that match TRBD2. This CDR3 region has 14 residues. CDR1 is SGHRS and CDR2 is YFSETQ in the germline V gene. With V trimmed by 6 bases and J by 3 bases, 6 bases remained unmatched. The CDR3 DNA follows: TGCGCCAGCAAGGCCGGCGGGGGCTACAATGAGCAGTTCTTC. As protein: CASKAGGGYNEQFF.

The chain couples TRBV29-1 to TRBJ2-5, with unresolved D. The ends were cut back, 2 bases at V and 1 base at J, with 5 bases in the middle. Germline V lookup: CDR1 SQVTM, CDR2 ANQGSEA. The CDR3 totals 12 residues. CDR3 residues: CSVEPSQETQYF. The CDR3 DNA sequence: TGCAGCGTTGAACCCAGCCAAGAGACCCAGTACTTC.

This clonotype was picked up a small number of times. This chain uses TRBV7-9 with TRBJ2-7; D is uncertain. The CDR3 runs 13 residues. Looked up from germline, CDR1 is SEHNR and CDR2 is FQNEAQ (reference sequence). V dropped 0 bases and J dropped 6 bases, with 9 bases sitting between them. The CDR3: CASSLAASGEQYF. In nucleotides, the CDR3 is TGTGCCAGCAGCTTAGCGGCGTCGGGCGAGCAGTACTTC.

The chain carries TRBV29-1 and TRBJ1-1; tentatively, D is TRBD1 (5 bases). The CDR3 extends over 12 amino acids. V shed 5 bases and J shed 1 base, with 8 bases lying between them. CDR1 and CDR2 (germline): SQVTM, ANQGSEA. The CDR3 sequence is CSVNDRNTEAFF. As DNA, the CDR3 is TGCAGCGTTAACGACAGGAACACTGAAGCTTTCTTT.

The V gene is TRBV11-2, the J gene TRBJ2-7; D may be TRBD2 (7 bases). CDR3 length equals 17 residues. Trimming shortened V by 5 bases and J by 0 bases, and 20 bases separated the two germline ends. CDR1 is SGHAT, CDR2 FQNNGV, per germline. CDR3 in DNA: TGTGCCAGCAGCCTACAGTGGGGGGGCGGGAGCTCCTACGAGCAGTACTTC. Translation: CASSLQWGGGSSYEQYF. Full variable domain (rest looked up from reference TRBV11-2 and TRBJ2-7): EAGVAQSPRYKIIEKRQSVAFWCNPISGHATLYWYQQILGQGPKLLIQFQNNGVVDDSQLPKDRFSAERLKGVDSTLKIQPAKLEDSAVYLCASSLQWGGGSSYEQYFGPGTRLTVT.

V gene TRBV18 combines with J gene TRBJ2-7; a weak D match, TRBD2 (5 bases). Trimming cost V 2 bases and J 2 bases, with 13 bases left between them. Germline V gives CDR1 KGHSH, CDR2 LQKENI. This CDR3 region has 15 residues. CDR3 coding DNA: TGTGCCAGCTCACCAGGACTCATGCAGACCTACGAGCAGTACTTC. It is translated as CASSPGLMQTYEQYF.

The rearrangement links TRBV5-1 to TRBJ2-2; D gene ambiguous. Trimming removed 3 bases at V and 1 base at J, with 7 bases between. From germline, CDR1 is SGHRS and CDR2 YFSETQ. There are 14 residues in the CDR3. The CDR3, as DNA: TGCGCCAGCAGCTATGCTGGGAACACCGGGGAGCTGTTTTTT. Its protein product is CASSYAGNTGELFF.

V and J are TRBV5-6 and TRBJ2-5; 7 bases are a match to TRBD2. This CDR3 has 15 residues. The J segment lost 2 bases and the V segment lost 2 bases, leaving 6 bases of the junction unmatched. Per the germline V gene, CDR1 is SGHDT and CDR2 is YYEEEE. The CDR3 is CASSFSRGFQETQYF. CDR3 sequence (DNA): TGTGCCAGCAGCTTCTCGCGGGGGTTTCAAGAGACCCAGTACTTC.

The rearrangement uses TRBV6-2 or TRBV6-3 and TRBJ2-7; perhaps TRBD1 as D (5 bases). This CDR3 comprises 13 residues. CDR1 is MNHEY and CDR2 is SVGEGT in the germline V gene. Deletions cut 8 bases from V and 3 bases from J, with 14 bases between. CDR3 region: CASGRAAHYEQYF. The CDR3 coding sequence is TGTGCCAGCGGCAGGGCGGCCCACTACGAGCAGTACTTC.

The rearrangement uses TRBV2 and TRBJ2-7, with D possibly called TRBD1 or TRBD2 (5 bases each). V shed 4 bases and J shed 6 bases, with 13 bases lying between them. The CDR3 runs 13 residues. Germline V gene data show CDR1 as SNHLY and CDR2 as FYNNEI. The CDR3 nucleotides are TGTGCCAGCAGTGGGGGGACCGGAATCGAGCAGTACTTC. It yields the protein CASSGGTGIEQYF.

This clonotype was counted between two and nine times. The V and J genes are TRBV6-5 and TRBJ2-1; 10 bases match TRBD2. V dropped 0 bases and J dropped 14; count of bases not matched to a gene: 4. CDR3 length: 13 amino acids. Germline V CDR1 and CDR2: MNHEY, SVGAGI. CDR3 amino acids: CASSYSPLAGEFF. The DNA for the CDR3 is TGTGCCAGCAGTTACTCCCCTCTAGCGGGGGAGTTCTTC.

J is TRBJ2-5 and V is TRBV5-1; 8 bases are shared with TRBD2. Unmatched junction bases numbered 12, after V lost 9 bases and J lost 5 bases. This CDR3 spans 14 amino acids. The germline gives CDR1 SGHRS, CDR2 YFSETQ. The CDR3 here is CATRETSALETQYF. CDR3 DNA: TGCGCCACCAGAGAGACTAGCGCCCTTGAGACCCAGTACTTC.

The chain uses TRBV7-8 and TRBJ2-7; 11 positions match TRBD1. The CDR3 extends over 16 amino acids. Germline V CDR1 and CDR2: SGHVS, FQNEAQ. J was trimmed by 3 bases and V by 4 bases; bases with no gene match: 8. CDR3 sequence reads: CASSWGQGGSSYEQYF. DNA of the CDR3: TGTGCCAGCAGCTGGGGACAGGGGGGAAGTAGCTACGAGCAGTACTTC.

This chain links TRBV5-5 with TRBJ2-7; D gene ambiguous. The CDR3 covers 16 residues. CDR1 is SGHKS and CDR2 is YYEKEE in the germline V gene (reference sequence). Trimming cost V 4 bases and J 1 base, with 18 bases left between them. The CDR3 protein is CASSLTVPSFSYEQYF. For the CDR3, the DNA is TGTGCCAGCAGCCTGACGGTCCCCTCGTTTTCCTACGAGCAGTACTTC.

This clonotype was counted between two and nine times. V usage is TRBV4-2 and J usage is TRBJ1-2; 7 nucleotides line up with TRBD1. The germline gives CDR1 LGHNA, CDR2 YNFKEQ. This CDR3 region has 15 residues. Trimming at V came to 0 bases and at J to 6 bases, leaving 7 bases not matched to a gene. The CDR3 nucleotides read TGTGCCAGCAGCCAAGAACCGACAGGGTCGGATGGCTACACCTTC. Its protein product is CASSQEPTGSDGYTF.

This clonotype was found a few times. Here the CDR3 reads CASSQDDGTSVYNEQFF. CDR3 in DNA: TGCGCCAGCAGCCAAGATGACGGGACTAGCGTGTACAATGAGCAGTTCTTC. V usage is TRBV4-3 and J usage is TRBJ2-1; 10 nucleotides align to TRBD2. The CDR3 is made up of 17 amino acids. Germline V lookup: CDR1 LGHNA, CDR2 YSLEER. The V gene end was trimmed by 0 bases and the J gene end by 4 bases; junction bases not matched to a gene: 6.

The table lists this clonotype with a few counts. The chain has TRBV5-6 and TRBJ2-3; TRBD2 aligns across 11 bases. The CDR3 extends over 17 amino acids. Germline CDR1 reads SGHDT; CDR2 reads YYEEEE. J was trimmed by 7 bases and V by 0 bases; bases with no gene match: 10. For the CDR3, the DNA is TGTGCCAGCAGCTTGGGACTAGCGGGACGGGTTTCAAATACGCAGTATTTT. Amino acid sequence: CASSLGLAGRVSNTQYF.

This chain joins TRBV2 and TRBJ2-1; perhaps TRBD2 as D (5 bases). This CDR3 contains 13 residues. Trimming removed 4 bases at V and 5 bases at J, with 9 bases between. Germline lookup yields CDR1 SNHLY and CDR2 FYNNEI. The CDR3 sequence: CASSGRTNNEQFF. The CDR3 DNA follows: TGTGCCAGCAGTGGGAGGACCAACAATGAGCAGTTCTTC.

This sequence joins TRBV29-1 and TRBJ2-2; TRBD1 might be the D (5 bases). The CDR3 spans 12 residues. Deletions cut 3 bases from V and 5 bases from J, with 7 bases between. Germline loops: CDR1 SQVTM, CDR2 ANQGSEA. CDR3: CSVEGQTGELFF. DNA for the CDR3: TGCAGCGTTGAGGGGCAGACCGGGGAGCTGTTTTTT.

This clonotype occurred a few times. This chain joins TRBV12-3 or TRBV12-4 and TRBJ2-5; 8 bases line up with TRBD2. Trimming cost V 1 base and J 4 bases; bases outside gene matches: 17. CDR3 length: 19 residues. CDR3 in DNA: TGTGCCAGCAGTTTAGTGTTAGCGGGAAAGGGGGTCCATCGAGAGACCCAGTACTTC. Its protein product is CASSLVLAGKGVHRETQYF.

The chain recombines TRBV14 with TRBJ2-5; a weak D match, TRBD1 (5 bases). The tail of the sequence fits TRBJ2-7 better, so the J call may be wrong. The CDR3 has 15 residues. The germline gives CDR1 SGHDN, CDR2 FVKESK. The CDR3 loop reads CASSQVPRGNYEQYF. The CDR3, as DNA: TGTGCCAGCAGCCAAGTACCAAGGGGCAACTACGAGCAGTACTTC.

In regard to this clonotype: The junction does not match germline at one end; this may be a read error. V is TRBV15 and J is TRBJ2-5; possibly TRBD2 for D (5 bases). Per germline, CDR1 LNHNV and CDR2 YYDKDF (reference sequence). The CDR3 loop spans 13 amino acids. This chain's CDR3 is CATSREVEGLVYF. CDR3 bases: TGTGCCACCAGCCGAGAGGTAGAGGGATTGGTGTACTTC.

The V gene is TRBV4-3, the J gene TRBJ1-2, with TRBD1 matching 9 bases. Trimming took 1 base from V and 2 from J; bases not matched to a gene: 11. The CDR3 length is 18 residues. In germline, CDR1 is LGHNA, CDR2 YSLEER. The CDR3 protein is CASSQGVVAGQGNYGYTF. The CDR3 DNA reads as TGCGCCAGCAGCCAAGGGGTTGTCGCGGGACAGGGAAACTATGGCTACACCTTC.

The rearrangement uses TRBV20-1 and TRBJ1-2, with a tentative D call TRBD1 (5 bases). The V and J ends lost 0 bases and 5 bases respectively, with 13 bases between them. The CDR3 is 14 residues long. From germline, CDR1 is DFQATT and CDR2 SNEGSKA (reference sequence). The CDR3 DNA sequence: TGCAGTGCTAGAGAGGGCAGGGCGAGATATGGCTACACCTTC. It encodes CSAREGRARYGYTF.